Presented here are 30 T cell receptor beta chains from one specimen sequenced in a study of T cells after yellow fever vaccination. TCRdb called the 5' RACE reads again in MiXCR, with one record for every CDR3 protein. The sample has 150,000 to 200,000 distinct CDR3 sequences; around 7.3% are singletons. This material consisted of CD4+ T cells sorted from PBMCs, taken 5 days after the first yellow fever vaccination. The receptors originated from a man aged 18-30 years who received the YFV17D yellow fever vaccine.

In this sample, this clonotype turned up many times. The chain uses TRBV6-2 or TRBV6-3 and TRBJ2-5; D is uncertain. CDR3 length: 12 amino acids. V was trimmed by 5 bases and J by 5 bases, leaving 9 bases between them. Germline assignment: CDR1 MNHEY and CDR2 SVGEGT. The CDR3 nucleotides read TGTGCCAGCAGTCCAACGGATGAGACCCAGTACTTC. This translates into CASSPTDETQYF.

This clonotype appeared many times. V usage is TRBV7-2 and J usage is TRBJ2-7, with 9 bases that match TRBD2. Per the germline V gene, CDR1 is SGHTA and CDR2 is FQGNSA. The CDR3 length is 14 residues. J lost 6 bases, V lost 3 bases, and 6 bases had no gene match. DNA for the CDR3: TGTGCCAGCAGCTTGGCTAGCGGGGCGGGCGAGCAGTACGTC. It translates to CASSLASGAGEQYV.

This clonotype has ten or more counts. The genes are TRBV5-1 and TRBJ2-5; 7 nucleotides match TRBD2. The CDR3 spans 13 residues. V lost 4 bases to trimming and J lost 5 bases; unmatched junction nucleotides: 5. The germline gives CDR1 SGHRS, CDR2 YFSETQ. The CDR3 protein is CASSNQGGETQYF. CDR3 DNA: TGCGCCAGCAGCAACCAGGGAGGGGAGACCCAGTACTTC. Combining the CDR3 with reference TRBV5-1 and TRBJ2-5 gives the whole variable domain KAGVTQTPRYLIKTRGQQVTLSCSPISGHRSVSWYQQTPGQGLQFLFEYFSETQRNKGNFPGRFSGRQFSNSRSEMNVSTLELGDSALYLCASSNQGGETQYFGPGTRLLVL.

The chain uses TRBV7-9 and TRBJ2-7; TRBD1 is a possible D gene (5 bases). The length of the CDR3 is 15 residues. Germline CDR1 is SEHNR and CDR2 is FQNEAQ (reference sequence). The germline V and J ends were trimmed by 1 base and 0 bases, with 10 bases remaining between them. CDR3: CASSLGQTISYEQYF. The CDR3 nucleotides are TGTGCCAGCAGCTTAGGACAGACGATCTCCTACGAGCAGTACTTC.

This clonotype was counted between two and nine times. CDR3 amino acids: CASSLTSSYEQYV. CDR3 bases: TGTGCCAGCAGCTTGACTAGCTCCTACGAGCAGTACGTC. The chain uses TRBV7-2 and TRBJ2-7; D possibly corresponds to TRBD2 (6 bases). CDR1 and CDR2 from the germline V gene are SGHTA and FQGNSA. The germline V and J ends were trimmed by 3 bases and 0 bases, with 6 bases remaining between them. The CDR3 is made up of 13 amino acids.

CDR3 DNA: TGTGCCAGCAGCTTAGCAACAGGGGAAAACTATGGCTACACCTTC. Residues: CASSLATGENYGYTF. V usage is TRBV7-6 and J usage is TRBJ1-2, with 7 bases that match TRBD1. Germline V gene lookup returns CDR1 SGHVS and CDR2 FNYEAQ. V trimming: 0 bases; J trimming: 2 bases; junction bases outside the gene matches: 3. The CDR3 consists of 15 residues.

This clonotype was found many times. This chain links TRBV7-2 with TRBJ1-1; 8 bases align to TRBD1. Germline V gene sequence: CDR1 SGHTA, CDR2 FQGNSA. Germline trimming cut 5 bases from V and 5 bases from J; bases unmatched to any gene: 10. The length of the CDR3 is 15 residues. CDR3 in DNA: TGTGCCAGCAGCCCTCAGGGGGCCAGAAATACTGAAGCTTTCTTT. It specifies CASSPQGARNTEAFF. Full variable domain (outside the CDR3, taken from reference TRBV7-2 and TRBJ1-1): GAGVSQSPSNKVTEKGKDVELRCDPISGHTALYWYRQSLGQGLEFLIYFQGNSAPDKSGLPSDRFSAERTGGSVSTLTIQRTQQEDSAVYLCASSPQGARNTEAFFGQGTRLTVV.

This clonotype was detected ten times or more. The chain carries TRBV29-1 and TRBJ2-3; D remains unclear. The CDR3 is 14 amino acids. CDR1 is SQVTM and CDR2 is ANQGSEA in the germline V gene. V lost 4 bases and J 0 bases, leaving 11 bases between the germline ends. CDR3 sequence reads: CSVVSLLSTDTQYF. The CDR3 DNA sequence: TGCAGCGTTGTCAGCCTCCTGAGCACAGATACGCAGTATTTT.

The table lists this clonotype with many counts. The chain employs TRBV18 and TRBJ2-3; 8 bases are shared with TRBD1. Germline V gene lookup returns CDR1 KGHSH and CDR2 LQKENI. V lost 5 bases and J lost 3; bases outside the gene matches: 7. There are 15 residues in the CDR3. The CDR3 DNA sequence: TGTGCCAGCTCAACCCAGGGGGCGAGTACAGATACGCAGTATTTT. It yields the protein CASSTQGASTDTQYF.

The V call is TRBV13, the J call TRBJ2-7; TRBD2 might be the D (6 bases). From germline, CDR1 is PRHDT and CDR2 FYEKMQ (reference sequence). V was clipped by 5 bases and J by 5 bases, with 22 bases between them. The CDR3 covers 16 residues. CDR3 residues: CASSRSPGLIDNEQYF. For the CDR3, the DNA is TGTGCCAGCAGCAGATCCCCGGGACTTATAGACAACGAGCAGTACTTC.

This rearrangement joins TRBV20-1 to TRBJ2-3; D might be TRBD2 (5 bases). Between the trimmed V and J ends, which lost 6 bases and 1 base, there was a span of 14 bases. Germline V gives CDR1 DFQATT, CDR2 SNEGSKA (reference sequence). The length of the CDR3 is 14 residues. Written as DNA, the CDR3 is TGCAGTGCCACGTCTAGCTTGGGCACAGATACGCAGTATTTT. This gives the protein CSATSSLGTDTQYF.

The V gene is TRBV2, the J gene TRBJ2-3; tentative D call: TRBD2 (7 bases). The CDR3 has 14 amino acids. Trimming removed 8 bases from V and 2 bases from J, with 14 bases in between. Per germline, CDR1 SNHLY and CDR2 FYNNEI. The CDR3 is CASDGAGATDTQYF. The CDR3 DNA is TGTGCCAGCGACGGGGCGGGGGCCACAGATACGCAGTATTTT.

This clonotype was detected many times. CDR3 amino acids: CASKLNEKLFF. CDR3 DNA sequence: TGTGCCAGCAAGCTAAATGAAAAACTGTTTTTT. The chain couples TRBV6-5 to TRBJ1-4; no definite D call. Trimming took 7 bases from V and 5 from J, leaving 5 bases between them. Per germline, CDR1 MNHEY and CDR2 SVGAGI. The CDR3 spans 11 residues.

This clonotype was observed a handful of times. V gene TRBV29-1 combines with J gene TRBJ2-2; D gene uncertain. CDR1 and CDR2 (germline): SQVTM, ANQGSEA. Trimming removed 4 bases at V and 5 bases at J, with 11 bases between. This CDR3 is built from 13 residues. CDR3 region: CSVGLRLTGELFF. In nucleotides, the CDR3 is TGCAGCGTTGGGTTAAGGTTGACCGGGGAGCTGTTTTTT.

This clonotype appeared a few times. The chain carries TRBV3-1 and TRBJ2-5, with D possibly being TRBD1 (5 bases). The CDR3 length is 14 residues. CDR1 and CDR2 (germline): LGHDT, YNNKEL (reference sequence). Trimming left V 1 base short and J 7 bases short, with 13 bases between. CDR3 in amino acids: CASSQVRESGTQYF. DNA for the CDR3: TGTGCCAGCAGCCAAGTCAGGGAATCGGGGACCCAGTACTTC.

This clonotype showed up just a few times. V gene TRBV28 combines with J gene TRBJ2-6; D unclear. Germline assignment: CDR1 MDHEN and CDR2 SYDVKM. V was trimmed by 3 bases and J by 0 bases, leaving 9 bases between them. The CDR3 length is 16 residues. The CDR3 spells CASSFRGASGANVLTF. The CDR3, as DNA: TGTGCCAGCAGTTTTCGAGGAGCCTCTGGGGCCAACGTCCTGACTTTC.

In this sample, this clonotype turned up a few times. The chain joins TRBV4-3 to TRBJ1-2; D uncertain. CDR1 is LGHNA and CDR2 is YSLEER in the germline V gene. The CDR3 loop spans 13 amino acids. Deletions cut 4 bases from V and 4 bases from J, with 10 bases between. CDR3 region: CASSPGKGYGYTF. CDR3 nucleotides: TGCGCCAGCAGCCCGGGGAAAGGCTATGGCTACACCTTC.

The chain employs TRBV5-1 and TRBJ2-1; 9 nucleotides agree with TRBD1. Germline CDR1 and CDR2: SGHRS and YFSETQ. CDR3 length: 14 residues. The V segment lost 4 bases and the J segment 6 bases; nucleotides outside the gene matches: 5. The CDR3 nucleotides are TGCGCCAGCAGCGATCCACAGGGGGCCAATGAGCAGTTCTTC. It translates to CASSDPQGANEQFF. The whole variable domain, filled in from reference TRBV5-1 and TRBJ2-1, reads KAGVTQTPRYLIKTRGQQVTLSCSPISGHRSVSWYQQTPGQGLQFLFEYFSETQRNKGNFPGRFSGRQFSNSRSEMNVSTLELGDSALYLCASSDPQGANEQFFGPGTRLTVL.

This clonotype was recorded at least ten times. The gene calls are TRBV16 and TRBJ1-1, with no clear D. Germline loops: CDR1 KGHSY, CDR2 FQNENV. The length of the CDR3 is 13 residues. The V gene lost 0 bases and the J gene lost 6 bases, with 8 bases spanning the gap. CDR3 coding DNA: TGTGCCAGCAGCCAATCTCCCTTGTCTGAAGCTTTCTTT. This codes for CASSQSPLSEAFF.

This clonotype was counted between two and nine times. The chain recombines TRBV7-3 with TRBJ1-1; perhaps TRBD1 as D (6 bases). The CDR3 is 12 residues long. The V gene lost 5 bases and the J gene lost 10 bases, with 14 bases spanning the gap. Germline V lookup: CDR1 SGHTA, CDR2 FQGTGA. The CDR3 is CASSIGGGRAFF. The DNA for the CDR3 is TGTGCCAGCAGCATAGGGGGGGGCCGAGCTTTCTTT.

J is TRBJ2-3 and V is TRBV6-1; possibly TRBD2 for D (7 bases). CDR1 is MNHNS, CDR2 SASEGT, per germline. The CDR3 spans 16 residues. The V gene lost 7 bases and the J gene lost 2 bases, with 19 bases spanning the gap. The CDR3 sequence is CASNRGGGLHTDTQYF. CDR3 bases: TGTGCCAGCAATAGAGGGGGGGGGCTACACACAGATACGCAGTATTTT.

This clonotype turned up a few times. The chain carries TRBV6-5 and TRBJ1-2; perhaps TRBD1 as D (6 bases). The CDR3 consists of 15 residues. CDR1 MNHEY and CDR2 SVGAGI come from the germline V gene. The V gene lost 2 bases and the J gene lost 8 bases, with 18 bases spanning the gap. The CDR3 here is CASSYAPQGRRGYTF. The CDR3 DNA is TGTGCCAGCAGTTACGCGCCTCAGGGGCGGCGCGGCTACACCTTC.

This chain joins TRBV27 and TRBJ1-4, with TRBD1 as a possible D gene (6 bases). The CDR3 contains 15 residues. Germline values: CDR1 MNHEY, CDR2 SMNVEV (reference sequence). V was cut by 4 bases and J by 3 bases, with 12 bases left in between. CDR3: CASSWGGGSNEKLFF. CDR3 sequence (DNA): TGTGCCAGCAGTTGGGGGGGCGGCTCTAATGAAAAACTGTTTTTT.

This clonotype was picked up a small number of times. J is TRBJ2-5 and V is TRBV23-1; TRBD1 matches 8 bases. TRBV23-1 is an ORF; its function is uncertain. CDR3 size: 16 residues. V gave up 7 bases and J gave up 5 bases; unmatched junction bases: 15. This CDR3 reads CASTRISDRGLETQYF. The CDR3 DNA is TGCGCCAGCACCCGAATAAGCGACAGGGGATTGGAGACCCAGTACTTC.

There are many counts of this clonotype. CDR3 region: CASSPSSGTQYF. The DNA for the CDR3 is TGTGCCAGCAGTCCCTCCTCGGGTACGCAGTATTTT. V usage is TRBV6-6 and J usage is TRBJ2-3; no clear D gene. V lost 5 bases and J 8 bases, leaving 11 bases between the germline ends. The CDR3 loop spans 12 amino acids. Germline CDR1 and CDR2: MNHNY and SVGAGI (reference sequence).

This clonotype has ten or more counts. The chain carries TRBV14 and TRBJ1-1; possible D gene TRBD1, 5 bases. Deletions cut 3 bases from V and 5 bases from J, with 10 bases between. The CDR3 consists of 13 residues. The germline CDR1 and CDR2 sequences are SGHDN and FVKESK. The CDR3 loop reads CASSQRRGTEAFF. CDR3 coding DNA: TGTGCCAGCAGCCAGCGCCGGGGGACTGAAGCTTTCTTT.

In this sample, this clonotype turned up many times. The CDR3 reads CASSLFGTTHAEQFF. The CDR3 coding sequence is TGTGCCAGCAGTTTATTCGGGACTACCCACGCTGAGCAGTTCTTC. The rearrangement joins TRBV12-3 or TRBV12-4 to TRBJ2-1, with 7 bases aligning to TRBD2. The length of the CDR3 is 15 residues. The V segment lost 2 bases and the J segment 9 bases; nucleotides outside the gene matches: 10.

The genes are TRBV6-5 and TRBJ1-1, with D possibly matching TRBD1 (6 bases). The CDR3 runs to 15 residues. Trimming took off 6 bases at V and 6 bases at J, with 20 bases between the two ends. Germline lookup yields CDR1 MNHEY and CDR2 SVGAGI. Here the CDR3 DNA reads TGTGCCAGCAGCATCCTTCTAAGCGGGGGCCCTGAAGCTTTCTTT. Encoded protein: CASSILLSGGPEAFF.

In its sample, this clonotype was seen many times. The rearrangement joins TRBV24-1 to TRBJ2-1, with D perhaps matching TRBD2 (5 bases). The CDR3 sequence is 12 residues long. V lost 5 bases and J 9 bases, leaving 10 bases between the germline ends. Germline CDR1 and CDR2: KGHDR and SFDVKD. The CDR3 DNA is TGTGCCACCAGTGGCCAGCGGTTTGAGCAGTTCTTC. This translates into CATSGQRFEQFF.

V and J are TRBV18 and TRBJ1-2; tentative D call: TRBD1 (6 bases). Germline V lookup: CDR1 KGHSH, CDR2 LQKENI. V lost 6 bases, J lost 4 bases, and 12 bases lay in between. The CDR3 loop spans 13 amino acids. Here the CDR3 reads CASSPGAAYGYTF. DNA of the CDR3: TGTGCCAGCTCCCCGGGGGCGGCCTATGGCTACACCTTC.